This entry features one TCR beta chain sequence. Its antigen is as yet unknown. Some clones are missing from TCRdb's copy, which holds only in-frame ones; the method was immunoSEQ multiplex PCR. The sample consists of some 90,000 clones, over 80% of them appearing once. The source of the sample is a study of graft-versus-host responses after intestinal transplantation. On the study more broadly: Recipients had multivisceral, liver-intestinal, or isolated intestinal transplants.

Germline V CDR1 and CDR2: SEHNR, FQNEAQ (reference sequence). Trimming stripped 3 bases from V and 6 bases from J, with 13 bases between. CDR3 length: 14 amino acids. Points from the study as a whole: Some GvH clones appeared in ileal mucosa or blood before recipient bone marrow. High graft-versus-host to host-versus-graft clonal ratios were found in allografts of patients who had graft-donor T cell macrochimerism.

The sequencing here drew on unstimulated CD8+ T cells sorted from spleen or lymph node cells, taken before intestinal transplant. This TCR derives from a human donor who received an intestinal transplant. The chain employs TRBV7-9 and TRBJ2-3, with D uncertain. The CDR3 nucleotides are TGTGCCAGCAGCTTCCTTCGGGTGCTGGATACGCAGTATTTT. It is translated as CASSFLRVLDTQYF.